This T cell receptor (beta chain) was documented in a study of T cell clonality in common variable immunodeficiency. Regarding the study as a whole: Shared TCRbeta clones were fewer between CVID subjects than controls. What drives increased CVID clonality needs T cell subpopulation sequencing. Fewer deletions and N-nucleotide insertions were reportedly seen in common variable immunodeficiency TCR beta sequences.

Sequencing input was equivalent genomic DNA from CVID and controls. The method was immunoSEQ multiplex PCR; TCRdb's version includes in-frame clones alone and lacks a portion of them. This sample carries approximately 26,000 clones, none of them present only once. Donors gave roughly 4.5 to 8 ml heparinized peripheral whole blood. The CDR3 totals 16 residues. Germline CDR1 reads MNHEY; CDR2 reads SVGEGT. The V gene end was trimmed by 4 bases and the J gene end by 0 bases; junction bases not matched to a gene: 3. A remark on this clone: Its antigen remains unidentified. Coverage ceases 3 residues before the CDR3 finishes, and the germline J gene fills in the end.

The source material was peripheral blood mononuclear cells. The sequence was collected from a human donor with common variable immunodeficiency. The chain combines TRBV6-2 or TRBV6-3 with TRBJ1-6, with 7 nucleotides matching TRBD1. CDR3 in amino acids: CASSLDRSSYNSPLHF. The sequenced CDR3 bases are TGTGCCAGCAGTTTGGACAGGAGCTCCTATAATTCACCC.